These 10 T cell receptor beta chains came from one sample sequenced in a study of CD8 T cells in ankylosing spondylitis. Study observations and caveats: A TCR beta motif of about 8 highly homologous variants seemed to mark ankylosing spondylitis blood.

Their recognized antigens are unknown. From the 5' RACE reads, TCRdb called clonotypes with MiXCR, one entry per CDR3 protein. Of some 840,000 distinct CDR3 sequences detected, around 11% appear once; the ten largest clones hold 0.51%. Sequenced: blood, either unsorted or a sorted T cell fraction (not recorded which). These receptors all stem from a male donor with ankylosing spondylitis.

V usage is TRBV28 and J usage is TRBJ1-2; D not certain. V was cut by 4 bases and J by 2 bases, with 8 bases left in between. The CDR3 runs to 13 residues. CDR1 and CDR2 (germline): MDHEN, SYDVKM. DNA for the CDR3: TGTGCCAGCAGTTCTTCCGTAAACTATGGCTACACCTTC. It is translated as CASSSSVNYGYTF.

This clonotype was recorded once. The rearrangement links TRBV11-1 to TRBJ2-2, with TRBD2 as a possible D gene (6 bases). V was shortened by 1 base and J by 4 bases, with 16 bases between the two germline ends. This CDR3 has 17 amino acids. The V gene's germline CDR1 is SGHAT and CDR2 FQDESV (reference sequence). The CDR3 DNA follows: TGTGCCAGCAGCTTAGTTCGGTCGGGAGCGACCACCGGGGAGCTGTTTTTT. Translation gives CASSLVRSGATTGELFF.

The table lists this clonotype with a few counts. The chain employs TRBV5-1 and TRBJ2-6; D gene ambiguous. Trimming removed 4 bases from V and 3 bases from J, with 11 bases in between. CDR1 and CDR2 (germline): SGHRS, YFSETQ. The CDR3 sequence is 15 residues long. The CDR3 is CASSPMGFGANVLTF. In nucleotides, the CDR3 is TGCGCCAGCAGCCCAATGGGGTTTGGGGCCAACGTCCTGACTTTC.

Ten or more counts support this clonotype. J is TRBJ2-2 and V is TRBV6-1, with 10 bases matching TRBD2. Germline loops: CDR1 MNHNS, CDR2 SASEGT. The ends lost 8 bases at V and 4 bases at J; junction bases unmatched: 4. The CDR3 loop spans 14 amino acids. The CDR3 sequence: CASGIAGGTGELFF. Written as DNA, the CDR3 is TGTGCCAGCGGTATAGCGGGAGGCACCGGGGAGCTGTTTTTT.

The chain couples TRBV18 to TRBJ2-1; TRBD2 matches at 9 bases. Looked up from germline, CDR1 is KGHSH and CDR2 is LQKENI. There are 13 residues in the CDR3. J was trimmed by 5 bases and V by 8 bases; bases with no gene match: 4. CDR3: CASAGLADNEQFF. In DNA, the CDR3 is TGTGCCAGCGCGGGACTAGCTGACAATGAGCAGTTCTTC. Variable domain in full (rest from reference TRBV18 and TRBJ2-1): NAGVMQNPRHLVRRRGQEARLRCSPMKGHSHVYWYRQLPEEGLKFMVYLQKENIIDESGMPKERFSAEFPKEGPSILRIQQVVRGDSAAYFCASAGLADNEQFFGPGTRLTVL.

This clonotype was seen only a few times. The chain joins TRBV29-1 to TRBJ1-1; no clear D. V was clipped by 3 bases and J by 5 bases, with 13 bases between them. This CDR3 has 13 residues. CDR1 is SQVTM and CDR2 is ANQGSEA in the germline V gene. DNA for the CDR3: TGCAGCGTTGAGGAACTGTACCGGACTGAAGCTTTCTTT. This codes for CSVEELYRTEAFF.

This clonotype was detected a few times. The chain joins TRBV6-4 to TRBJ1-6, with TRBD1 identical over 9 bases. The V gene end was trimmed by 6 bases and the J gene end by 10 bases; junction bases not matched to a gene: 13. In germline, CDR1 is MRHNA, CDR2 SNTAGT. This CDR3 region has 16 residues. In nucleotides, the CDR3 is TGTGCCAGCAGCGAGACCGGGACAGGGTTGGGATCACCCCTCCACTTT. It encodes CASSETGTGLGSPLHF.

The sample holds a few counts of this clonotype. CDR3 protein: CASSVVGGNTIYF. The CDR3 DNA sequence: TGTGCCAGCAGCGTAGTCGGAGGAAACACCATATATTTT. The genes are TRBV9 and TRBJ1-3; no clear D gene. V was trimmed by 0 bases and J by 4 bases, leaving 5 bases between them. CDR3 length: 13 residues. Germline values: CDR1 SGDLS, CDR2 YYNGEE. The whole variable domain, remainder taken from reference TRBV9 and TRBJ1-3, is DSGVTQTPKHLITATGQRVTLRCSPRSGDLSVYWYQQSLDQGLQFLIQYYNGEERAKGNILERFSAQQFPDLHSELNLSSLELGDSALYFCASSVVGGNTIYFGEGSWLTVV.

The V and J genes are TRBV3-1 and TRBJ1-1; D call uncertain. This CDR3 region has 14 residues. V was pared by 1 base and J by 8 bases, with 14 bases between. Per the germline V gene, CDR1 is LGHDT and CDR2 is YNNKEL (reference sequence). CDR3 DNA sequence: TGTGCCAGCAGCCAAGTTTGGGGAGGCCAAGAAGCTTTCTTT. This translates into CASSQVWGGQEAFF.

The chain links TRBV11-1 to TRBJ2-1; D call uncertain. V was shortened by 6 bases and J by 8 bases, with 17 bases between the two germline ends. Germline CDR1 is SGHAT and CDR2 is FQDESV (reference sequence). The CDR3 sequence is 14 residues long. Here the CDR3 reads CASRPDPTRYEQFF. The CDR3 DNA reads TGTGCCAGCAGGCCGGACCCCACCCGTTATGAGCAGTTCTTC.